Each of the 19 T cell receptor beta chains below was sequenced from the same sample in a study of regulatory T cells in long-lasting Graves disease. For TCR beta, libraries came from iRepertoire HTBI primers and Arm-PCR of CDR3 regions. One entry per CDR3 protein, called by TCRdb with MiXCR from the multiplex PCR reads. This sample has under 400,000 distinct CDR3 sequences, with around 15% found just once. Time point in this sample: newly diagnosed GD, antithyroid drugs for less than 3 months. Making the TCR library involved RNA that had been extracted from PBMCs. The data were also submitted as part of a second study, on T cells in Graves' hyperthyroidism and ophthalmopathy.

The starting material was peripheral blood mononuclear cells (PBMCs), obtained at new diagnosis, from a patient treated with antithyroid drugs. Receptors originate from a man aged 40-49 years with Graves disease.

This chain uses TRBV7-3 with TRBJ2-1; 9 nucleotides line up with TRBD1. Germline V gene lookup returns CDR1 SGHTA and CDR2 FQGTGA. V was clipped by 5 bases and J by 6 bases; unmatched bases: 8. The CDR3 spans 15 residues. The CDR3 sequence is CASSRRRTGVNEQFF. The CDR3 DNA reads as TGTGCCAGCAGCCGTCGGCGGACAGGGGTCAATGAGCAGTTCTTC.

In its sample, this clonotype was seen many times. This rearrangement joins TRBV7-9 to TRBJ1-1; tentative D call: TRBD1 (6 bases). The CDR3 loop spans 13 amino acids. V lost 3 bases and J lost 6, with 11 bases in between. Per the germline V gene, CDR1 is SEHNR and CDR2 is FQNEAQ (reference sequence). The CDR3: CASSFGGWAEAFF. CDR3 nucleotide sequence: TGTGCCAGCAGCTTTGGGGGCTGGGCTGAAGCTTTCTTT.

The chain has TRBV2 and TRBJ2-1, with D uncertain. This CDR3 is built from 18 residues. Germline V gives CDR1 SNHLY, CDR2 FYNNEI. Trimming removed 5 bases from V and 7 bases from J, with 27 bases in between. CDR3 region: CASSFFPRPAVFGNEQFF. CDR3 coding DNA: TGTGCCAGCAGTTTCTTTCCGCGGCCGGCTGTGTTTGGAAATGAGCAGTTCTTC.

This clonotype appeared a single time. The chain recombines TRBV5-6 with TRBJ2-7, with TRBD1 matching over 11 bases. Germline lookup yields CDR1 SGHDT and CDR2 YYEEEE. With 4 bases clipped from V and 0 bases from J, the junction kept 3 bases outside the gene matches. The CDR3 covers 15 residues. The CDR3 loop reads CASSLGQGVSYEQYF. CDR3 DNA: TGTGCCAGCAGCCTGGGACAGGGGGTCTCCTACGAGCAGTACTTC.

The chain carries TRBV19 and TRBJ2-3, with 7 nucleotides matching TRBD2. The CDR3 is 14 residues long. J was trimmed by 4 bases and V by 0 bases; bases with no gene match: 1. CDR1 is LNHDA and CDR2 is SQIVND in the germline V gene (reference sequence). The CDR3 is CASSIETSSDTQYF. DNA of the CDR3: TGTGCCAGTAGTATAGAGACTAGCTCAGATACGCAGTATTTT.

In DNA form, the CDR3 reads TGTGCCAGCAGTTACGAGGCGAGATCCTACGAGCAGTACTTC. This translates into CASSYEARSYEQYF. The gene calls are TRBV6-5 and TRBJ2-7; D ambiguous. The length of the CDR3 is 14 residues. Germline CDR1 and CDR2: MNHEY and SVGAGI. The V end was cut by 2 bases, the J end by 1 base, with 9 bases between.

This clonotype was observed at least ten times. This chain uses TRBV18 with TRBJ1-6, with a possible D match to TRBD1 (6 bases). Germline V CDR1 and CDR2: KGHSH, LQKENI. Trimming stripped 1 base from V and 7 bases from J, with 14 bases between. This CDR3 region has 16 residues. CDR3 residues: CASSPLGQGNNSPLHF. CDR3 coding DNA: TGTGCCAGCTCACCACTTGGTCAGGGGAACAATTCACCCCTCCACTTT.

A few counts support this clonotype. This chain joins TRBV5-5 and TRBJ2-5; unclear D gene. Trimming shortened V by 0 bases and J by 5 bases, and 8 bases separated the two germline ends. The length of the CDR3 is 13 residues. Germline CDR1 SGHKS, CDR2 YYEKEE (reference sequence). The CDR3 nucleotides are TGTGCCAGCAGCTTGGTTAGTCCGGAGACCCAGTACTTC. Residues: CASSLVSPETQYF.

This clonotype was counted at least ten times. CDR3 amino acids: CASSGRPADTQYF. The CDR3 DNA follows: TGTGCCAGCAGCGGCCGTCCGGCAGATACGCAGTATTTT. V and J are TRBV9 and TRBJ2-3, with D unclear. V was cut by 3 bases and J by 4 bases, with 9 bases left in between. The CDR3 length is 13 residues. CDR1 SGDLS and CDR2 YYNGEE come from the germline V gene. Drawing the rest from reference TRBV9 and TRBJ2-3, the complete variable domain is DSGVTQTPKHLITATGQRVTLRCSPRSGDLSVYWYQQSLDQGLQFLIQYYNGEERAKGNILERFSAQQFPDLHSELNLSSLELGDSALYFCASSGRPADTQYFGPGTRLTVL.

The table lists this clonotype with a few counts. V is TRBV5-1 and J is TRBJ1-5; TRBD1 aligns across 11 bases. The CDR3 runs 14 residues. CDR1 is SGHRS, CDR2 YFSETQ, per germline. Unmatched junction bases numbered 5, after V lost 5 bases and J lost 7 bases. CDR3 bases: TGCGCCAGCAGTCGGACAGGGGGCGCCCAGCCCCAGCATTTT. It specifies CASSRTGGAQPQHF.

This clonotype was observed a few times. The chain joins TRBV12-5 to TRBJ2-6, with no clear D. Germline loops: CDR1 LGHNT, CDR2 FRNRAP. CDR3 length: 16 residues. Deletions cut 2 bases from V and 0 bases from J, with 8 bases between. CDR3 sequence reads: CASGLPHPSGANVLTF. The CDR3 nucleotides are TGTGCTAGTGGTTTGCCCCACCCCTCTGGGGCCAACGTCCTGACTTTC.

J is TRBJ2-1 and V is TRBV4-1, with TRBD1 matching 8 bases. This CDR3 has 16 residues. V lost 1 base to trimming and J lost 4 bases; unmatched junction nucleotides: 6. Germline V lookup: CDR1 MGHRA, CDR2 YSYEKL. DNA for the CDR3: TGCGCCAGCAGCCAAGCTGGCAGGGGGCTGTACAATGAGCAGTTCTTC. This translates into CASSQAGRGLYNEQFF.

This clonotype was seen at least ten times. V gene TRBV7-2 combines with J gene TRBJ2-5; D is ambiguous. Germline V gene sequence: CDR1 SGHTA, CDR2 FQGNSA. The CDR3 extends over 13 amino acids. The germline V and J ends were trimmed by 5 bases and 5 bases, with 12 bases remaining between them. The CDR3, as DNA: TGTGCCAGCAGCCTCTACACGATGGAGACCCAGTACTTC. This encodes CASSLYTMETQYF.

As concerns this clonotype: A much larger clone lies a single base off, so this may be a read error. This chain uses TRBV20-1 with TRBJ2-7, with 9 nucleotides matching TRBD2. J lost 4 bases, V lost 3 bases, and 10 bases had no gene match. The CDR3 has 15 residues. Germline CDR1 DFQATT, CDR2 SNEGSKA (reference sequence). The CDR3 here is CSASLISGGGYEQYF. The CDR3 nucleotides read TGCAGTGCTAGTCTGATTAGCGGGGGAGGTTACGAGCAGTACTTC.

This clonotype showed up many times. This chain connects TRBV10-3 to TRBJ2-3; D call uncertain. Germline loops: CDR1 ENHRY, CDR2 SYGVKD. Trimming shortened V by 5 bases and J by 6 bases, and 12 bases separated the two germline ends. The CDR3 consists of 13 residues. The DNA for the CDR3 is TGTGCCATCAGTCCTCCCCTCGAGGATACGCAGTATTTT. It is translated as CAISPPLEDTQYF.

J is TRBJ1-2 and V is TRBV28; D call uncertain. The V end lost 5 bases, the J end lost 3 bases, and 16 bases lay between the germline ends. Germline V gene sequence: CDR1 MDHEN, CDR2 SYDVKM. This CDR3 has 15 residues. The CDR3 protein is CASSPGGRGDYGYTF. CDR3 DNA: TGTGCCAGCAGTCCCGGCGGGCGCGGTGACTATGGCTACACCTTC.

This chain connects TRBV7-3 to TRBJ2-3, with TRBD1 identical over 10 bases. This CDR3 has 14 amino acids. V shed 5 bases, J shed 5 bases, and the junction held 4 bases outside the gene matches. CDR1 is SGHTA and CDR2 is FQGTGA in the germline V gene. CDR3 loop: CASSLDRGQDTQYF. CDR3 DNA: TGTGCCAGCAGCCTAGACAGGGGGCAAGATACGCAGTATTTT.

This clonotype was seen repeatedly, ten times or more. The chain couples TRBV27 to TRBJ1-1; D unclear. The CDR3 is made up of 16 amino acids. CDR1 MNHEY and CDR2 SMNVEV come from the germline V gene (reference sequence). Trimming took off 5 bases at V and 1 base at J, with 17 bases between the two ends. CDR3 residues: CASSHLSAGRNTEAFF. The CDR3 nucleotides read TGTGCCAGCAGTCACCTCAGCGCCGGGAGGAACACTGAAGCTTTCTTT.

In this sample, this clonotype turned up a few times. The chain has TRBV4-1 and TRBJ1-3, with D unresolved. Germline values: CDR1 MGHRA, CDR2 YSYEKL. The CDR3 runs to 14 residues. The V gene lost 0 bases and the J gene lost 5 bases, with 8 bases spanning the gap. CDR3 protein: CASSQDQTRNTIYF. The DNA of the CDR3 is TGCGCCAGCAGCCAAGACCAGACCAGAAACACCATATATTTT.